These 30 T cell receptor beta chains share one sample of origin, sequenced in a study of regulatory T cells in long-lasting Graves disease. Libraries of TCR beta came from iRepertoire HTBI primers plus Arm-PCR of CDR3 regions. One entry per CDR3 protein results from TCRdb running MiXCR on the multiplex PCR reads. Found here are about 430,000 distinct CDR3 sequences, roughly 15% of them singletons; the top ten hold about 8.2%. Stated time point: newly diagnosed GD, antithyroid drugs for less than 3 months. After RNA was extracted from PBMCs, the TCR library was made from it. These sequences were also reported in another study, on T cells in Graves' hyperthyroidism and ophthalmopathy.

The sequencing used peripheral blood mononuclear cells (PBMCs), collected at new diagnosis, from a patient treated with antithyroid drugs. The receptor source for this set is a woman aged 40 to 49 with Graves disease.

This clonotype was counted at least ten times. The chain uses TRBV28 and TRBJ2-5, with 8 bases lining up with TRBD1. This CDR3 has 14 amino acids. Trimming cost V 6 bases and J 2 bases; bases outside gene matches: 5. Germline V lookup: CDR1 MDHEN, CDR2 SYDVKM. The CDR3, as DNA: TGTGCCAGCAGGGCCGGGACAGGACAAGAGACCCAGTACTTC. This gives the protein CASRAGTGQETQYF.

The CDR3 reads CASSYETSGSKNNEQFF. The CDR3 DNA follows: TGTGCCAGCAGTTACGAGACTAGCGGGAGTAAAAACAATGAGCAGTTCTTC. The rearrangement joins TRBV6-2 or TRBV6-3 to TRBJ2-1, with 12 bases aligning to TRBD2. Per the germline V gene, CDR1 is MNHEY and CDR2 is SVGEGT. The junction had 7 bases not matched to a gene; V was cut back by 2 bases and J by 5 bases. The CDR3 spans 17 residues.

This clonotype was seen at least ten times. As DNA, the CDR3 is TGTGCCACCAGTGATTTGTCAGGGGACCGGACCGGGGAGCTGTTTTTT. It codes for CATSDLSGDRTGELFF. The chain couples TRBV24-1 to TRBJ2-2; D may be TRBD1 (6 bases). There are 16 residues in the CDR3. Trimming removed 0 bases at V and 5 bases at J, with 12 bases between. The V gene's germline CDR1 is KGHDR and CDR2 SFDVKD.

This clonotype was found many times. This chain links TRBV24-1 with TRBJ2-6; D gene ambiguous. The CDR3 runs to 17 residues. Germline V lookup: CDR1 KGHDR, CDR2 SFDVKD. Deletions cut 0 bases from V and 1 base from J, with 9 bases between. The CDR3 sequence is CATSDLEGSSGANVLTF. The CDR3 DNA reads as TGTGCCACCAGTGATTTGGAAGGCTCGTCTGGGGCCAACGTCCTGACTTTC.

This clonotype was seen repeatedly, ten times or more. The chain is built from TRBV12-3 or TRBV12-4 and TRBJ2-3; 9 bases are a match to TRBD2. This CDR3 is 14 amino acids long. The V gene end was trimmed by 3 bases and the J gene end by 4 bases; junction bases not matched to a gene: 2. The CDR3 sequence is CASSLIAGADTQYF. The CDR3 region has the DNA TGTGCCAGCAGTTTGATAGCGGGAGCAGATACGCAGTATTTT.

The table lists this clonotype with a few counts. This may be a read error: a much more frequent sequence differs by one nucleotide. V usage is TRBV12-3 or TRBV12-4 and J usage is TRBJ1-5; D possibly corresponds to TRBD1 (5 bases). Between the trimmed V and J ends, which lost 5 bases and 6 bases, there was a span of 17 bases. CDR3 length: 15 amino acids. The DNA of the CDR3 is TGTGCCAGCAGTAGTCCGAGACAGTTTACTCAGCCCCAGCATTTT. Protein sequence: CASSSPRQFTQPQHF.

This clonotype showed up many times. This rearrangement joins TRBV12-3 or TRBV12-4 to TRBJ1-2, with 11 bases fitting TRBD1. This CDR3 comprises 15 residues. The junction had 6 bases not matched to a gene; V was cut back by 5 bases and J by 4 bases. The CDR3 sequence is CASSATGTGGYGYTF. For the CDR3, the DNA is TGTGCCAGCAGTGCCACCGGGACAGGGGGCTATGGCTACACCTTC.

The sample holds many counts of this clonotype. The chain has TRBV14 and TRBJ2-5; 10 bases agree with TRBD2. Germline-derived CDR1 and CDR2 are SGHDN and FVKESK. The CDR3 totals 16 residues. Unmatched junction bases numbered 7, after V lost 2 bases and J lost 4 bases. The CDR3 is CASSQITGTSVETQYF. The DNA of the CDR3 is TGTGCCAGCAGCCAAATCACCGGGACTAGCGTAGAGACCCAGTACTTC.

The J gene is TRBJ2-2, the V gene TRBV6-1; possibly TRBD1 for D (6 bases). Per the germline V gene, CDR1 is MNHNS and CDR2 is SASEGT. The CDR3 has 14 residues. V shed 6 bases and J shed 1 base, with 9 bases lying between them. CDR3 residues: CASRNRVNTGELFF. CDR3 bases: TGTGCCAGCAGGAACAGGGTGAACACCGGGGAGCTGTTTTTT.

Ten or more counts support this clonotype. The chain links TRBV24-1 to TRBJ2-3, with TRBD2 matching 9 bases. The CDR3 is made up of 17 amino acids. CDR1 KGHDR and CDR2 SFDVKD come from the germline V gene. Unmatched junction bases numbered 10, after V lost 2 bases and J lost 5 bases. The CDR3: CATSDSLGSGSRDTQYF. For the CDR3, the DNA is TGTGCCACCAGTGATTCCTTGGGTAGCGGGAGTCGAGATACGCAGTATTTT.

This clonotype was recorded at least ten times. The gene calls are TRBV11-3 and TRBJ2-5; 7 positions match TRBD2. Germline values: CDR1 SGHNT, CDR2 YENEEA. V lost 4 bases, J lost 5 bases, and 7 bases stayed unmatched. The CDR3 sequence is 14 residues long. The CDR3, as DNA: TGTGCCAGCAGCTGGACTAGAGGAGGGGAGACCCAGTACTTC. This gives the protein CASSWTRGGETQYF.

Notes on this clonotype: A much larger clone lies one base from this, so it may be a read error. The chain is built from TRBV30 and TRBJ2-6; D is possibly TRBD2 (5 bases). This CDR3 has 15 residues. Germline values: CDR1 GTSNPN, CDR2 SVGIG (reference sequence). CDR3 DNA sequence: TGTGCCTGGAGTGTAGGGAGCTCTGAGGCCAACGTCCTGACTTTC. Encoded protein: CAWSVGSSEANVLTF.

This clonotype was detected many times. This chain links TRBV10-3 with TRBJ2-7, with D hard to call. The CDR3 is 14 residues long. Germline CDR1 reads ENHRY; CDR2 reads SYGVKD. With 0 bases removed from V and 2 bases from J, the gap between germline ends came to 8 bases. The CDR3 region is CAISESDTAYEQYF. CDR3 nucleotides: TGTGCCATCAGTGAGTCAGACACAGCCTACGAGCAGTACTTC.

This clonotype has at least ten counts. CDR3 region: CASSLLAGATNEKLFF. The CDR3 DNA is TGTGCCAGCAGCTTACTTGCCGGGGCGACTAATGAAAAACTGTTTTTT. This rearrangement joins TRBV7-9 to TRBJ1-4, with D tentatively TRBD1 (5 bases). Germline V gene lookup returns CDR1 SEHNR and CDR2 FQNEAQ (reference sequence). The CDR3 loop spans 16 amino acids. The ends were cut back, 2 bases at V and 2 bases at J, with 12 bases in the middle.

Many counts were recorded for this clonotype. The V and J genes are TRBV7-9 and TRBJ2-1; 11 nucleotides match TRBD2. Germline V gives CDR1 SEHNR, CDR2 FQNEAQ (reference sequence). Germline trimming cut 5 bases from V and 0 bases from J; bases unmatched to any gene: 3. The CDR3 spans 16 residues. The CDR3 DNA reads as TGTGCCAGCAGCGCAACTAGCGGGAGCTCCTACAATGAGCAGTTCTTC. Translation: CASSATSGSSYNEQFF.

This clonotype occurred a few times. The chain employs TRBV6-1 and TRBJ2-2; 8 bases align to TRBD2. The ends lost 7 bases at V and 5 bases at J; junction bases unmatched: 15. CDR3 length: 17 residues. Per the germline V gene, CDR1 is MNHNS and CDR2 is SASEGT. CDR3 sequence (DNA): TGTGCCAGCAAGGCATTTGGTATAGCGGGACTTACCGGGGAGCTGTTTTTT. Protein: CASKAFGIAGLTGELFF.

This clonotype was picked up many times. This chain joins TRBV24-1 and TRBJ2-1; possibly TRBD2 for D (6 bases). The CDR3 sequence is 15 residues long. Germline V gives CDR1 KGHDR, CDR2 SFDVKD. V was trimmed by 3 bases and J by 10 bases, leaving 18 bases between them. In DNA, the CDR3 is TGTGCCACCAGTGATCAGAGGACTACTGGTGGAGAGCAGTTCTTC. Its translation: CATSDQRTTGGEQFF.

This clonotype was found many times. CDR3 protein: CSAREHGANQPQHF. DNA of the CDR3: TGCAGTGCTAGAGAGCACGGGGCGAATCAGCCCCAGCATTTT. This chain joins TRBV20-1 and TRBJ1-5; tentative D call: TRBD1 (5 bases). Germline CDR1 is DFQATT and CDR2 is SNEGSKA (reference sequence). V lost 0 bases to trimming and J lost 4 bases, with 10 bases between them. This CDR3 has 14 amino acids.

This clonotype has at least ten counts. This chain uses TRBV5-1 with TRBJ2-7; either TRBD1 or TRBD2 may supply D (5 bases each). Trimming took off 4 bases at V and 7 bases at J, with 15 bases between the two ends. Germline V gene lookup returns CDR1 SGHRS and CDR2 YFSETQ. This CDR3 spans 13 amino acids. The CDR3 DNA follows: TGCGCCAGCAGCGTTACAGGATCGGGGGAGCAGTACTTC. Its protein is CASSVTGSGEQYF.

This clonotype has ten or more counts. The V call is TRBV11-3, the J call TRBJ2-3, with 10 bases identical to TRBD2. The CDR3 is 19 residues long. Germline CDR1 reads SGHNT; CDR2 reads YENEEA. V lost 0 bases, J lost 4 bases, and 13 bases stayed unmatched. CDR3 sequence reads: CASSLDPPRLAGGADTQYF. The CDR3 region has the DNA TGTGCCAGCAGCTTAGATCCCCCCCGACTAGCGGGCGGTGCAGATACGCAGTATTTT.

Notes on this clonotype: This may come from a read error, since a much larger clone is one base off. As the CDR3 is not closed by the conserved phenylalanine or tryptophan, this likely results from a read error. This rearrangement joins TRBV6-2 or TRBV6-3 to TRBJ2-7; 10 bases fit TRBD2. This CDR3 is 15 amino acids long. Germline V gene sequence: CDR1 MNHEY, CDR2 SVGEGT. J gave up 2 bases and V 5 bases, and 6 bases lay outside the gene matches. In DNA, the CDR3 is TGTGCCAGCAGTCAAGAAGCGGGAGGGCCCTACGAGCAGTACCTC. The encoded protein is CASSQEAGGPYEQYL.

Worth noting for this clonotype: This could be a read error, since a much larger clone is one nucleotide away. The chain uses TRBV6-1 and TRBJ1-3; D unresolved. The V gene lost 6 bases and the J gene lost 2 bases, with 11 bases spanning the gap. This CDR3 is 14 amino acids long. CDR1 MNHNS and CDR2 SASEGT come from the germline V gene. Here the CDR3 reads CASRDPTTGNTIYF. The CDR3 DNA sequence: TGTGCCAGCAGAGATCCTACGACTGGAAACACCATATATTTT.

The chain employs TRBV9 and TRBJ2-1, with D tentatively TRBD2 (6 bases). The CDR3 length is 16 residues. V shed 2 bases and J shed 4 bases, with 16 bases lying between them. The V gene's germline CDR1 is SGDLS and CDR2 YYNGEE. CDR3 DNA: TGTGCCAGCAGCGTCCAGGGCGGGGAAAAGTACAATGAGCAGTTCTTC. This translates into CASSVQGGEKYNEQFF.

This clonotype was seen many times. The chain carries TRBV30 and TRBJ2-5; D is possibly TRBD2 (6 bases). This CDR3 contains 15 residues. The germline V and J ends were trimmed by 1 base and 5 bases, with 17 bases remaining between them. CDR1 and CDR2 from the germline V gene are GTSNPN and SVGIG (reference sequence). The CDR3 sequence: CAWSEVRRGRETQYF. The CDR3 nucleotides are TGTGCCTGGAGTGAGGTGCGGAGGGGCCGGGAGACCCAGTACTTC.

This clonotype was recorded many times. The chain uses TRBV2 and TRBJ2-7, with a weak D call TRBD2 (6 bases). Germline CDR1 is SNHLY and CDR2 is FYNNEI. This CDR3 contains 12 residues. V lost 4 bases, J lost 6 bases, and 10 bases lay in between. CDR3 in amino acids: CASSGAGSEQYF. The CDR3 DNA sequence: TGTGCCAGCAGTGGTGCGGGGTCCGAGCAGTACTTC.

The chain is built from TRBV4-1 and TRBJ2-1; TRBD1 or TRBD2 may be the D gene (5 bases each). This CDR3 comprises 15 residues. Trimming cost V 4 bases and J 5 bases, with 15 bases left between them. Germline assignment: CDR1 MGHRA and CDR2 YSYEKL. In DNA, the CDR3 is TGCGCCAGCAGCCCCTTGGGGGACGGGAACAATGAGCAGTTCTTC. This sequence encodes CASSPLGDGNNEQFF.

This clonotype was observed a handful of times. The chain uses TRBV9 and TRBJ1-3, with TRBD1 matching 7 bases. The CDR3 loop spans 14 amino acids. Losses at the gene ends were 4 bases for V and 4 bases for J; bases not matched to a gene: 5. Germline assignment: CDR1 SGDLS and CDR2 YYNGEE. The CDR3 sequence is CASSNRGTGNTIYF. CDR3 coding DNA: TGTGCCAGCAGCAACAGGGGAACAGGAAACACCATATATTTT.

This clonotype was seen a handful of times. The chain carries TRBV7-9 and TRBJ2-5, with 9 bases lining up with TRBD1. The CDR3 has 15 amino acids. V was pared by 5 bases and J by 5 bases, with 9 bases of the junction left unmatched. The germline V gene encodes CDR1 SEHNR and CDR2 FQNEAQ (reference sequence). In DNA form, the CDR3 reads TGTGCCAGCAGCACTTGGACAGGGGCTGGGGAGACCCAGTACTTC. Residues: CASSTWTGAGETQYF. The whole variable domain, filled in from reference TRBV7-9 and TRBJ2-5, reads DTGVSQNPRHKITKRGQNVTFRCDPISEHNRLYWYRQTLGQGPEFLTYFQNEAQLEKSRLLSDRFSAERPKGSFSTLEIQRTEQGDSAMYLCASSTWTGAGETQYFGPGTRLLVL.

This clonotype was recorded at least ten times. The CDR3, as DNA: TGTGCCAGCAGCCCCCCAGGACTAGCGAACTACGAGCAGTACTTC. Amino acid sequence: CASSPPGLANYEQYF. The chain couples TRBV5-8 to TRBJ2-7; 9 nucleotides agree with TRBD2. Germline V lookup: CDR1 SGHTS, CDR2 YDEGEE. V lost 4 bases and J lost 3; bases outside the gene matches: 8. The CDR3 runs to 15 residues.

This clonotype occurred many times. The chain uses TRBV11-2 and TRBJ2-7, with D perhaps assigned TRBD1 or TRBD2 (5 bases each). CDR3 length equals 15 residues. Germline V CDR1 and CDR2: SGHAT, FQNNGV. The V and J ends lost 1 base and 2 bases respectively, with 12 bases between them. Here the CDR3 reads CASSLAWDGTYEQYF. The CDR3 DNA sequence: TGTGCCAGCAGCTTAGCCTGGGACGGAACCTACGAGCAGTACTTC. The full variable domain, with the rest looked up from reference TRBV11-2 and TRBJ2-7, is EAGVAQSPRYKIIEKRQSVAFWCNPISGHATLYWYQQILGQGPKLLIQFQNNGVVDDSQLPKDRFSAERLKGVDSTLKIQPAKLEDSAVYLCASSLAWDGTYEQYFGPGTRLTVT.